This is a list of T cell receptor beta chains from one sample in a study of cytomegalovirus exposure and HLA in healthy donors. The assay was immunoSEQ multiplex PCR, and TCRdb's table has in-frame clones only and misses some. The table shows fewer than 200,000 clones, with around 77% occurring only once. The sequenced sample was PBMCs. These receptors originate from a man between 60 and 70 years old in good health and CMV-seronegative. CDR3s include the opening cysteine and the closing phenylalanine or tryptophan. The order of the fields is V gene, CDR3 protein.

>TRBV18
CASSPLQGSYEQYF
>TRBV6-6
CASSYSIGQGNSPLHF
>TRBV9
CASSVSPQGATNEKLFF
>TRBV5-1
CASRHNDMNTEAFF
>TRBV6-5
CASSYSRASTDTQYF
>TRBV30
CAWSVRGGTTGNTIYF
>TRBV19
CASSMRQGANRVSNYGYTF
>TRBV6-6
CASSYGTGPTDTQYF
>TRBV15
CATSKREGKNEQFF
>TRBV5-1
CASSLVQGDYGYTF
>TRBV19
CASSALRQGLSEKLFF
>TRBV29-1
CSVDVGGRGNEQFF